These 20 T cell receptor beta chains came from one sample sequenced in a study of T cells in Graves' hyperthyroidism and ophthalmopathy. Amplified regions were TCR beta CDR3 sequences from RNA transcripts. HTBI primers were used for first-round RT-PCR of the TCR CDR3. MiXCR, run by TCRdb on the multiplex PCR reads, gives a single entry per CDR3 protein. The table lists around 700,000 distinct CDR3 sequences, roughly a third of them singletons. Sequencing was carried out using blood. Receptor source: a woman in her forties with Graves' hyperthyroidism.

This clonotype was observed many times. This chain joins TRBV29-1 and TRBJ2-6, with D unclear. The CDR3 length is 12 residues. V was pared by 6 bases and J by 1 base, with 4 bases between. Germline CDR1 reads SQVTM; CDR2 reads ANQGSEA. CDR3 nucleotide sequence: TGCAGCGTCGAATCTGGGGCCAACGTCCTGACTTTC. Residues: CSVESGANVLTF.

This clonotype occurred many times. The junction departs from germline at one end; a sequencing error may be responsible. The chain employs TRBV10-1 and TRBJ1-1; D perhaps matches TRBD1 (5 bases). Germline CDR1 reads WNHNN; CDR2 reads SYGVQD (reference sequence). The CDR3 spans 13 residues. This CDR3 reads CASSGQLNTEAFF. The CDR3 DNA reads as TGTGCCAGCAGTGGACAATTGAACACTGAAGCTTTCTTT.

This chain connects TRBV29-1 to TRBJ2-7; TRBD1 agrees at 10 bases. The V gene end was trimmed by 4 bases and the J gene end by 7 bases; junction bases not matched to a gene: 10. The CDR3 consists of 14 residues. Germline CDR1 is SQVTM and CDR2 is ANQGSEA. DNA of the CDR3: TGCAGCGTTGCCTGGGGACAGGGGTCCGGAGAGCAGTACTTC. It translates to CSVAWGQGSGEQYF.

The table lists this clonotype with a few counts. Given a much more abundant clone one base away, this may be a read error. This chain connects TRBV20-1 to TRBJ1-2; no clear D gene. The CDR3 length is 11 residues. Germline CDR1 and CDR2: DFQATT and SNEGSKA (reference sequence). CDR3 nucleotide sequence: TGCAGTACTAGATCCAGCAGTGGCTACACCTTC. This encodes CSTRSSSGYTF.

Here the CDR3 reads CASSPDRAAYGYTF. As DNA, the CDR3 is TGTGCCAGCAGCCCAGACAGAGCCGCCTATGGCTACACCTTC. The chain is built from TRBV11-2 and TRBJ1-2; maybe TRBD1 (5 bases). CDR3 length: 14 residues. Germline V gives CDR1 SGHAT, CDR2 FQNNGV. V was cut by 5 bases and J by 4 bases, with 14 bases left in between.

This clonotype showed up many times. This chain joins TRBV12-5 and TRBJ1-6; the D is unclear. The length of the CDR3 is 13 residues. V lost 7 bases and J 10 bases, leaving 14 bases between the germline ends. The germline CDR1 and CDR2 sequences are LGHNT and FRNRAP. In nucleotides, the CDR3 is TGTGCTAGTGCTCTTCCACCCGGGTCACCCCTCCACTTT. Protein: CASALPPGSPLHF. Together with reference TRBV12-5 and TRBJ1-6, the CDR3 gives the full variable domain: DARVTQTPRHKVTEMGQEVTMRCQPILGHNTVFWYRQTMMQGLELLAYFRNRAPLDDSGMPKDRFSAEMPDATLATLKIQPSEPRDSAVYFCASALPPGSPLHFGNGTRLTVT.

This clonotype has a handful of counts. V usage is TRBV19 and J usage is TRBJ1-2; D remains unclear. Germline lookup yields CDR1 LNHDA and CDR2 SQIVND (reference sequence). The CDR3 consists of 15 residues. Between the trimmed V and J ends, which lost 5 bases and 1 base, there was a span of 14 bases. The CDR3 reads CASSSYAGDNYGYTF. In DNA, the CDR3 is TGTGCCAGTAGTTCCTACGCCGGGGATAACTATGGCTACACCTTC.

As for this clonotype: A much larger clone sits a single nucleotide away, making a read error possible. The chain has TRBV9 and TRBJ1-2; the D gene is possibly TRBD1 (5 bases). Germline values: CDR1 SGDLS, CDR2 YYNGEE. CDR3 size: 15 residues. The CDR3 DNA is TGTGCCGGCAGCCCCCAAACAGGAGGGCACTATGGCTACACCTTC. This sequence encodes CAGSPQTGGHYGYTF.

The sample holds many counts of this clonotype. This CDR3 reads CASSLEGQGSHTIYF. In nucleotides, the CDR3 is TGTGCCAGCAGCTTAGAGGGACAGGGGTCCCACACCATATATTTT. The chain uses TRBV7-6 and TRBJ1-3; the match to TRBD1 covers 10 bases. The CDR3 spans 15 residues. J was trimmed by 8 bases and V by 1 base; bases with no gene match: 5. CDR1 and CDR2 (germline): SGHVS, FNYEAQ. The entire variable domain, with the rest obtained from reference TRBV7-6 and TRBJ1-3, is as follows: GAGVSQSPRYKVTKRGQDVALRCDPISGHVSLYWYRQALGQGPEFLTYFNYEAQQDKSGLPNDRFSAERPEGSISTLTIQRTEQRDSAMYRCASSLEGQGSHTIYFGEGSWLTVV.

This rearrangement joins TRBV7-9 to TRBJ2-1; 15 nucleotides line up with TRBD2. The CDR3 loop spans 17 amino acids. The germline CDR1 and CDR2 sequences are SEHNR and FQNEAQ (reference sequence). Losses at the gene ends were 4 bases for V and 5 bases for J; bases not matched to a gene: 6. The DNA of the CDR3 is TGTGCCAGCAGCTGGGGACTAGCGGGAGGTTTCGACAATGAGCAGTTCTTC. This translates into CASSWGLAGGFDNEQFF.

There are many counts of this clonotype. V is TRBV6-5 and J is TRBJ2-2; tentatively, D is TRBD2 (5 bases). Germline V gene lookup returns CDR1 MNHEY and CDR2 SVGAGI. The length of the CDR3 is 14 residues. V lost 2 bases and J 3 bases, leaving 7 bases between the germline ends. The CDR3 spells CASSYRRDTGELFF. CDR3 sequence (DNA): TGTGCCAGCAGTTACAGGCGGGACACCGGGGAGCTGTTTTTT.

About this clonotype: A much larger clone differs by one base, so this may be a read error. V is TRBV6-5 and J is TRBJ2-7; 7 bases are shared with TRBD1. The CDR3 runs 14 residues. Germline V gives CDR1 MNHEY, CDR2 SVGAGI. V lost 6 bases to trimming and J lost 4 bases; unmatched junction nucleotides: 9. The CDR3 DNA sequence: TGTGCCAGCAGCCAAAACAGGGGAAGTTACGAGCAGTACTTC. Residues: CASSQNRGSYEQYF.

Many counts were recorded for this clonotype. V is TRBV20-1 and J is TRBJ1-2; maybe TRBD1 (5 bases). This CDR3 is 13 amino acids long. Looked up from germline, CDR1 is DFQATT and CDR2 is SNEGSKA (reference sequence). Deletions cut 3 bases from V and 3 bases from J, with 11 bases between. The CDR3 sequence is CSASGGFDYGYTF. CDR3 in DNA: TGCAGTGCTAGCGGGGGATTCGACTATGGCTACACCTTC.

The CDR3 protein is CASSYAGQGGYQPQHF. CDR3 nucleotides: TGTGCCAGCAGTTACGCCGGACAGGGAGGATATCAGCCCCAGCATTTT. This chain connects TRBV3-1 to TRBJ1-5; TRBD1 matches at 8 bases. V shed 6 bases, J shed 5 bases, and the junction held 12 bases outside the gene matches. This CDR3 is 16 amino acids long. CDR1 is LGHDT, CDR2 YNNKEL, per germline (reference sequence). Combining the CDR3 with reference TRBV3-1 and TRBJ1-5 gives the whole variable domain DTAVSQTPKYLVTQMGNDKSIKCEQNLGHDTMYWYKQDSKKFLKIMFSYNNKELIINETVPNRFSPKSPDKAHLNLHINSLELGDSAVYFCASSYAGQGGYQPQHFGDGTRLSIL.

Ten or more counts support this clonotype. The chain joins TRBV12-3 or TRBV12-4 to TRBJ1-5; D remains ambiguous. V was cut by 3 bases and J by 1 base, with 10 bases left in between. CDR3 length: 15 residues. As DNA, the CDR3 is TGTGCCAGCAGTTTGGGATTCGTGAGCAATCAGCCCCAGCATTTT. Protein sequence: CASSLGFVSNQPQHF.

This clonotype has a handful of counts. The genes are TRBV12-3 or TRBV12-4 and TRBJ1-2, with D perhaps matching TRBD1 (5 bases). V was trimmed by 1 base and J by 3 bases, leaving 12 bases between them. The CDR3 extends over 15 amino acids. For the CDR3, the DNA is TGTGCCAGCAGTTTAGATCCAGGGTTGGACTATGGCTACACCTTC. Its protein is CASSLDPGLDYGYTF.

Many counts were recorded for this clonotype. The chain is built from TRBV20-1 and TRBJ1-1, with D possibly TRBD1 on 6 matching bases. Trimming cost V 6 bases and J 7 bases, with 12 bases left between them. CDR1 DFQATT and CDR2 SNEGSKA come from the germline V gene (reference sequence). The CDR3 spans 11 residues. This CDR3 reads CSAPDSYEAFF. CDR3 in DNA: TGCAGTGCCCCGGACAGTTATGAAGCTTTCTTT.

Here the CDR3 reads CAIFTGASSYNEQFF. The CDR3 nucleotides read TGTGCCATCTTTACCGGTGCCAGCTCCTACAATGAGCAGTTCTTC. This rearrangement joins TRBV15 to TRBJ2-1, with D unclear. The CDR3 runs 15 residues. Trimming pared 10 bases from V and 0 bases from J, leaving 16 bases between. Germline CDR1 LNHNV, CDR2 YYDKDF (reference sequence).

Notes on this clonotype: At one end the junction does not follow the germline gene, possibly because of a read error. The chain has TRBV7-9 and TRBJ1-1; D possibly corresponds to TRBD1 (6 bases). The CDR3 consists of 15 residues. CDR1 and CDR2 (germline): SEHNR, FQNEAQ (reference sequence). This CDR3 reads CASSPFRGGRTGAFF. The CDR3 DNA sequence: TGTGCCAGCAGCCCATTTAGGGGGGGTAGGACTGGAGCTTTCTTT.

This clonotype was counted ten times or more. The chain is built from TRBV5-1 and TRBJ1-6; D ambiguous. Between the trimmed V and J ends, which lost 0 bases and 7 bases, there was a span of 8 bases. The CDR3 is made up of 14 amino acids. Per the germline V gene, CDR1 is SGHRS and CDR2 is YFSETQ. The CDR3 sequence is CASSLGDANSPLHF. In DNA, the CDR3 is TGCGCCAGCAGCTTGGGAGACGCCAATTCACCCCTCCACTTT.